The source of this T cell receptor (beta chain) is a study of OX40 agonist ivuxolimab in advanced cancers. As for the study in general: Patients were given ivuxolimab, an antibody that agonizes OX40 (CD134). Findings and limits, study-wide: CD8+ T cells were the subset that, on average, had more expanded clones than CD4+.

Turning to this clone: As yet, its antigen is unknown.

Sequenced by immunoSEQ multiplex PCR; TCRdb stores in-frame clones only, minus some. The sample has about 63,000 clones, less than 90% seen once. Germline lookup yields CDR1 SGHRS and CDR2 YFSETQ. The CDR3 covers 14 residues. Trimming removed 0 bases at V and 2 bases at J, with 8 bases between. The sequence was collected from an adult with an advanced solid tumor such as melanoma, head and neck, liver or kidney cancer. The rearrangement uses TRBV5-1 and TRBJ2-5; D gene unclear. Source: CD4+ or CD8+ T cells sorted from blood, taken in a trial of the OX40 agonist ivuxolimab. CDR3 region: CASSLVGLQETQYF. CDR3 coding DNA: TGCGCCAGCAGCTTGGTTGGCCTACAAGAGACCCAGTACTTC.